These T cell receptor beta chains were read from a single sample in a study of blood T cell repertoires in COVID-19. Generated by immunoSEQ multiplex PCR, the TCRdb table keeps only in-frame clones and is missing some. This sample has 250,000 or so clones, with just under 85% found just once. Sequencing was done on a sample of peripheral blood. The source of these receptors is an older woman with active or convalescent COVID-19. Both conserved end residues are part of each CDR3. Each record gives: V gene, CDR3 length, D gene, J gene, clone size, CDR3 protein, CDR3 DNA. The D gene is left open where the match is weak. For some rows the clone size is stated as once, few or many, or as a class when expanded; others skip it.

TRBV2,14,TRBD1,TRBJ1-5,-,CASTRTGAAGPQHF,TGTGCCAGCACCAGGACAGGGGCCGCCGGGCCCCAGCATTTT
TRBV11-3,15,-,TRBJ2-1,-,CASSFGRGSYNEQFF,TGTGCCAGCAGCTTTGGTCGGGGTTCCTACAATGAGCAGTTCTTC
TRBV14,18,TRBD2,TRBJ2-1,-,CASSQDSRRGRSDNEQFF,TGTGCCAGCAGCCAAGATAGTCGTCGCGGGAGGTCGGACAATGAGCAGTTCTTC
TRBV5-4,17,-,TRBJ1-2,once,CASSSQKQGGRYYGYTF,TGTGCCAGCAGCTCTCAAAAACAGGGAGGGAGGTACTATGGCTACACCTTC
TRBV27,14,TRBD2,TRBJ2-7,-,CASSQLAGAAEQYF,TGTGCCAGCAGTCAGCTAGCGGGGGCGGCCGAGCAGTACTTC
TRBV6-6,15,TRBD2,TRBJ2-3,-,CASSPGLVRPDTQYF,TGTGCCAGCAGTCCAGGACTAGTTCGCCCAGATACGCAGTATTTT
TRBV11-3,15,TRBD2,TRBJ2-1,-,CASSPLAGDYNEQFF,TGTGCCAGCAGCCCACTAGCGGGGGACTACAATGAGCAGTTCTTC
TRBV6-5,14,TRBD1,TRBJ1-5,once,CASSHGQGNQPQHF,TGTGCCAGCAGCCACGGACAGGGCAATCAGCCCCAGCATTTT
TRBV2,15,TRBD1,TRBJ2-1,-,CASRAGTGSYNEQFF,TGTGCCAGCAGAGCCGGGACAGGGTCCTACAATGAGCAGTTCTTC
TRBV3-1/TRBV3-2,16,TRBD2,TRBJ2-5,-,CASSPTGTSGQETQYF,TGTGCCAGCAGCCCCACCGGGACTAGCGGCCAAGAGACCCAGTACTTC
TRBV19,15,TRBD2,TRBJ2-5,-,CASSRTSGADETQYF,TGTGCCAGTAGTCGGACTAGCGGGGCAGATGAGACCCAGTACTTC
TRBV19,18,-,TRBJ2-2,-,CASIKSTLAPREGGELFF,TGTGCCAGCATTAAATCGACGCTAGCGCCCCGAGAGGGCGGGGAGCTGTTTTTT
TRBV28,15,-,TRBJ1-5,-,CASSLGRASGGSQHF,TGTGCCAGCAGTTTAGGTAGGGCGTCCGGGGGGTCCCAGCATTTT
TRBV2,15,TRBD1,TRBJ2-1,-,CASSGNRGSYNEQFF,TGTGCCAGCAGCGGAAACAGGGGTTCCTACAATGAGCAGTTCTTC
TRBV5-1,18,TRBD1,TRBJ2-6,-,CASSLEGGAVAGANVLTF,TGCGCCAGCAGCTTGGAAGGGGGCGCAGTCGCTGGGGCCAACGTCCTGACTTTC
TRBV3-1/TRBV3-2,14,-,TRBJ1-6,-,CASSQDWGNSPLHF,TGTGCCAGCAGCCAAGATTGGGGCAATTCACCCCTCCACTTT
TRBV10-2,14,TRBD1,TRBJ1-1,few,CASRGTDLNTEAFF,TGCGCCAGCCGAGGGACAGATTTGAACACTGAAGCTTTCTTT
TRBV2,17,TRBD1,TRBJ1-3,-,CASRPRPPGQGRDTIYF,TGTGCCAGCAGACCTAGACCTCCGGGACAGGGGAGAGACACCATATATTTT
TRBV28,14,TRBD1,TRBJ2-1,-,CASSSRDRDNEQFF,TGTGCCAGCAGTTCCCGGGACAGGGATAATGAGCAGTTCTTC
TRBV7-9,18,TRBD1,TRBJ2-6,once,CASSLGTGRYSGANVLTF,TGTGCCAGCAGCTTAGGGACAGGGCGTTACTCTGGGGCCAACGTCCTGACTTTC
TRBV18,16,TRBD2,TRBJ2-3,-,CASSPLGTSGPDTQYF,TGTGCCAGCTCACCACTAGGGACTAGCGGGCCAGATACGCAGTATTTT
TRBV7-9,17,TRBD2,TRBJ2-6,-,CASSLLAGRTGANVLTF,TGTGCCAGCAGCTTACTAGCGGGAAGGACTGGGGCCAACGTCCTGACTTTC
TRBV10-3,13,-,TRBJ2-1,-,CAISASSYNEQFF,TGTGCCATATCCGCGAGCTCCTACAATGAGCAGTTCTTC
TRBV28,15,TRBD2,TRBJ2-1,-,CASSLPGGPRLEQFF,TGTGCCAGCAGTTTGCCGGGGGGGCCTCGGCTTGAGCAGTTCTTC
TRBV5-1,17,TRBD2,TRBJ2-1,-,CASSPITGTTLGNEQFF,TGCGCCAGCAGCCCAATTACCGGGACTACTCTGGGGAATGAGCAGTTCTTC
TRBV6-5,13,-,TRBJ1-1,few,CASSYQGYTEAFF,TGTGCCAGCAGTTACCAGGGCTACACTGAAGCTTTCTTT
TRBV5-1,16,-,TRBJ2-1,-,CASSLVGDGSYNEQFF,TGCGCCAGCAGCTTAGTGGGAGACGGTTCCTACAATGAGCAGTTCTTC
TRBV28,14,TRBD2,TRBJ2-5,-,CASSKRGPQETQYF,TGTGCCAGCAGTAAGCGGGGGCCACAAGAGACCCAGTACTTC
TRBV6-5,15,TRBD1,TRBJ2-2,-,CASRKRDRGTGELFF,TGTGCCAGCAGGAAACGGGACAGGGGCACCGGGGAGCTGTTTTTT
TRBV9,17,-,TRBJ2-1,-,CASSVYFGKYSYSEQFF,TGTGCCAGCAGCGTATACTTCGGAAAGTACTCCTACAGTGAGCAGTTCTTC
TRBV10-2,14,-,TRBJ2-3,-,CASSMRGTTDTQYF,TGCGCCAGCAGTATGCGGGGCACCACAGATACGCAGTATTTT
TRBV24-1,13,-,TRBJ1-5,few,CATSVNSNQPQHF,TGTGCCACCAGTGTTAATAGCAATCAGCCCCAGCATTTT
TRBV5-6,15,-,TRBJ1-1,-,CASSPIGGLNTEAFF,TGTGCCAGCAGCCCTATCGGGGGATTGAACACTGAAGCTTTCTTT
TRBV6-2/TRBV6-3,17,TRBD2,TRBJ2-7,once,CASSPPVAGGPYYEQYF,TGTGCCAGCAGTCCCCCTGTAGCGGGAGGGCCCTACTACGAGCAGTACTTC
TRBV7-7,15,TRBD2,TRBJ2-5,-,CASSRRLAPQETQYF,TGTGCTAGCAGTCGGCGACTAGCCCCCCAAGAGACCCAGTACTTC
TRBV28,16,TRBD1,TRBJ2-3,-,CASTYRTGRKTDTQYF,TGTGCCAGCACCTATAGGACAGGGAGAAAAACAGATACGCAGTATTTT
TRBV6-4,15,TRBD1,TRBJ1-5,-,CASSPTGYSNQPQHF,TGTGCCAGCAGCCCGACAGGGTATAGCAATCAGCCCCAGCATTTT
TRBV30,15,TRBD2,TRBJ2-3,-,CAWTQGTSGTDTQYF,TGTGCCTGGACACAGGGGACTAGCGGCACAGATACGCAGTATTTT
TRBV11-2,15,-,TRBJ2-3,-,CASSPHPHRADTQYF,TGTGCCAGCAGCCCGCATCCTCACAGGGCGGATACGCAGTATTTT
TRBV23-1,15,-,TRBJ1-1,-,CASSHYRQRNTEAFF,TGCGCCAGCAGTCATTACCGACAGAGGAACACTGAAGCTTTCTTT
TRBV28,18,-,TRBJ2-2,once,CASSQAGVPTANTGELFF,TGTGCCAGCAGCCAGGCAGGGGTCCCAACTGCGAACACCGGGGAGCTGTTTTTT
TRBV20-1,15,-,TRBJ1-5,-,CSASSGSPGGQPQHF,TGCAGTGCTAGTTCCGGGTCTCCTGGAGGTCAGCCCCAGCATTTT
TRBV6-5,13,-,TRBJ2-1,-,CASSYSIGIEQFF,TGTGCCAGCAGTTACTCGATCGGGATTGAGCAGTTCTTC
TRBV5-1,15,-,TRBJ1-2,-,CASSLVQGFIQGYTF,TGCGCCAGCAGCTTGGTTCAGGGATTCATACAGGGCTACACCTTC
TRBV7-9,17,-,TRBJ1-4,-,CASSRGPPRQENEKLFF,TGTGCCAGCAGCCGAGGCCCCCCACGACAGGAAAATGAAAAACTGTTTTTT
TRBV27,13,TRBD1,TRBJ1-2,-,CASSDRAAQGYTF,TGTGCCAGCAGTGACAGGGCGGCTCAGGGCTACACCTTC
TRBV3-1/TRBV3-2,15,TRBD1,TRBJ1-5,-,CASSQGQGINQPQHF,TGTGCCAGCAGCCAAGGACAGGGTATTAATCAGCCCCAGCATTTT
TRBV2,13,-,TRBJ1-2,-,CASSEAKGVGYTF,TGTGCCAGCAGTGAAGCGAAGGGGGTTGGCTACACCTTC
TRBV19,17,TRBD1,TRBJ2-5,-,CASSIQARTGRTETQYF,TGTGCCAGTAGTATTCAGGCCCGGACAGGGAGGACGGAGACCCAGTACTTC
TRBV9,15,TRBD2,TRBJ2-5,-,CASGRGAGAPGSQYF,TGTGCCAGCGGAAGGGGAGCGGGAGCTCCGGGGTCCCAGTACTTC
TRBV7-2,15,TRBD1,TRBJ2-1,-,CASSPRQGGYNEQFF,TGTGCCAGCAGCCCTCGACAGGGTGGTTACAATGAGCAGTTCTTC
TRBV4-1,18,TRBD1,TRBJ2-6,-,CASSPRDRDLSGANVLTF,TGCGCCAGCAGCCCCCGGGACAGGGACCTCTCTGGGGCCAACGTCCTGACTTTC
TRBV11-2,15,-,TRBJ1-1,-,CASRATLGEGTEAFF,TGTGCCAGCAGGGCTACCTTAGGGGAAGGCACTGAAGCTTTCTTT
TRBV2,13,-,TRBJ2-1,-,CASQQISYNEQFF,TGTGCCAGTCAACAGATTTCCTACAATGAGCAGTTCTTC
TRBV5-4,17,-,TRBJ1-1,-,CASSPSHRDSMNTEAFF,TGTGCCAGCAGCCCCAGCCACAGGGATAGCATGAACACTGAAGCTTTCTTT
TRBV9,16,-,TRBJ2-1,-,CASSVSASSSYNEQFF,TGTGCCAGCAGCGTAAGCGCCAGCAGCTCCTACAATGAGCAGTTCTTC
TRBV6-6,15,-,TRBJ1-1,once,CASSYSKDRVTEAFF,TGTGCCAGCAGTTACTCGAAGGATCGGGTCACTGAAGCTTTCTTT
TRBV6-2/TRBV6-3,12,-,TRBJ1-2,-,CASSQGSDGYTF,TGTGCCAGCAGTCAGGGGTCGGATGGCTACACCTTC
TRBV19,13,-,TRBJ2-7,-,CASSQEQGGEQYF,TGTGCCAGTAGTCAGGAGCAGGGAGGCGAGCAGTACTTC